The present T cell receptor (beta chain) was sequenced within a study of blood T cell repertoires in COVID-19. Study-level information: Sources were T cells, B-cell-depleted T cells, or PBMCs; the material itself was cDNA or gDNA.

All enrollees were about 18 to 89 years old and from 20 to 30 US areas. Clinical history as reported by participants underpinned cohort assignment. The recovered donors of Cohort 3 showed two negative PCRs, clearance, or symptom resolution. The method was immunoSEQ multiplex PCR; TCRdb's version includes in-frame clones alone and lacks a portion of them. The sample includes about 330,000 clones, about nine tenths seen only once; the top ten take roughly a tenth. The CDR3 consists of 13 residues. The trim removed 6 bases at V and 6 bases at J, leaving 4 bases unmatched. Germline V lookup: CDR1 LNHDA, CDR2 SQIVND (reference sequence).

Sequenced material: PBMCs or T cells enriched from blood (not recorded which). This chain uses TRBV19 with TRBJ1-1; 10 bases agree with TRBD1. The source of this sequence is a woman younger than 35 who had recovered from COVID-19. CDR3 DNA sequence: TGTGCCAGTAGAGACAGGGGGCCGGCTGAAGCTTTCTTT. Its translation: CASRDRGPAEAFF. The full variable domain, completed using reference TRBV19 and TRBJ1-1, is DGGITQSPKYLFRKEGQNVTLSCEQNLNHDAMYWYRQDPGQGLRLIYYSQIVNDFQKGDIAEGYSVSREKKESFPLTVTSAQKNPTAFYLCASRDRGPAEAFFGQGTRLTVV.